Below, one T cell receptor (beta chain) is given with its context. This CDR3 has 14 amino acids. The trim removed 6 bases at V and 6 bases at J, leaving 7 bases unmatched. Germline V lookup: CDR1 ENHRY, CDR2 SYGVKD. The authors' processing: The assay estimated nucleated cells by amplifying reference gene primers. Generated by immunoSEQ multiplex PCR, the TCRdb table keeps only in-frame clones and is missing some. V and J calls and clone size are given by that table; D and trimming were obtained from the DNA. Altogether more than 350,000 clones are present, 80% to 90% being singletons, with the ten largest covering roughly 1%. The data belong to a study of blood T cell repertoires in COVID-19. Study details: Nucleic acid was either cDNA or gDNA, and it came from T cells, B-cell-depleted T cells, or PBMCs.

Recovered status in Cohort 3 required two negative PCRs, clearance, or symptom resolution. The chain employs TRBV10-3 and TRBJ1-2, with TRBD1 matching 10 bases. The sequence was obtained from a man younger than 35 who had recovered from COVID-19. Source material: PBMCs or T cells enriched from blood (not recorded which). In nucleotides, the CDR3 is TGTGCCATCAGCGACAGGGGGCCTATGGATGGCTACACCTTC. Its protein is CAISDRGPMDGYTF.